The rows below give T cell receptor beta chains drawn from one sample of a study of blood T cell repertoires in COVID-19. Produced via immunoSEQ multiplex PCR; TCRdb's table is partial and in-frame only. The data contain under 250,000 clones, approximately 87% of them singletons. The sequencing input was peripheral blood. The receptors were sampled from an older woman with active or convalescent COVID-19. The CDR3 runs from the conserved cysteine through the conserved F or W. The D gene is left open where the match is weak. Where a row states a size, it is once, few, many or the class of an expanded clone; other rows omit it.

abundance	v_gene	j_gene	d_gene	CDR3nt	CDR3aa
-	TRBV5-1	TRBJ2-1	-	TGCGCCAGCAGCTTTGGGGCTAGTCCCTACAATGAGCAGTTCTTC	CASSFGASPYNEQFF
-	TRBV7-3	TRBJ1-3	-	TGTGCCAGCAGCCCAACAGGACCGGGCGCTGGAAACACCATATATTTT	CASSPTGPGAGNTIYF
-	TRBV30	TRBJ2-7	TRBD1	TGTGCCTGGACCCACCAGGGGGACGAGCAGTACTTC	CAWTHQGDEQYF
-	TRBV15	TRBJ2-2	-	TGTGCCACCAGCAGAGATACGTCAGGTACGAACACCGGGGAGCTGTTTTTT	CATSRDTSGTNTGELFF
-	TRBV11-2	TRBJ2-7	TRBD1	TGTGCCAGCAGCTTAACCATAGGGACAGGGAATCGTCGGGACGAGCAGTACTTC	CASSLTIGTGNRRDEQYF
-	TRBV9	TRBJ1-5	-	TGTGCCAGCAGCTCGGACAGCTTAAATCAGCCCCAGCATTTT	CASSSDSLNQPQHF
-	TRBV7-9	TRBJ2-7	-	TGTGCCAGCACCTTCCTGGCGGGGTGGGGAGGTGACGAGCAGTACTTC	CASTFLAGWGGDEQYF
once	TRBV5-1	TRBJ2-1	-	TGCGCCAGCAGCTTGGTTCAGGGAACGAATGAGCAGTTCTTC	CASSLVQGTNEQFF
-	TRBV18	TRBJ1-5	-	TGTGCCAGCTCACCCGGACCGATAACAGGGAAGCCCCAGCATTTT	CASSPGPITGKPQHF
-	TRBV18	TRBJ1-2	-	TGTGCCAGCTCCGCCGACAGTTATGGCTACACCTTC	CASSADSYGYTF
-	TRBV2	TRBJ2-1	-	TGTGCCAGCAGGAGGACTCCCTCCCCTTACAATGAGCAGTTCTTC	CASRRTPSPYNEQFF
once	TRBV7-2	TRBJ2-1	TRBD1	TGTGCCAGCAGCTTAGGACAGGGGGACCCGGGAGAGCAGTTCTTC	CASSLGQGDPGEQFF
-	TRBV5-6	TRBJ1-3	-	TGTGCCAGCAGCCCAGGAACAGGCAGCTCTGGAAACACCATATATTTT	CASSPGTGSSGNTIYF
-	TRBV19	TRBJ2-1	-	TGTGCCAGTAGTATCTGGCTAGTATCCTACAATGAGCAGTTCTTC	CASSIWLVSYNEQFF
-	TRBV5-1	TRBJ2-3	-	TGCGCCAGCAGCTTGGGTGGGGCAGGGGCGAGGGGAGATACGCAGTATTTT	CASSLGGAGARGDTQYF
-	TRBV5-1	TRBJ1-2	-	TGCGCCAGCCGCCGGGAGGCGACAGGAGGGTATGGCTACACCTTC	CASRREATGGYGYTF
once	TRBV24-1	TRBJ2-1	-	TGTGCCACCAGTGCGGCTGGCAGAGGTGAGCAGTTCTTC	CATSAAGRGEQFF
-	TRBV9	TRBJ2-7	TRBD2	TGTGCCAGCAGCGGCCGGGACTACCTTGGGGAGCAGTACTTC	CASSGRDYLGEQYF
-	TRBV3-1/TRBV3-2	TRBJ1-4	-	TGTGCCAGCAGCCCCGGGGGGTTCGCAACTAATGAAAAACTGTTTTTT	CASSPGGFATNEKLFF
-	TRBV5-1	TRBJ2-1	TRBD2	TGCGCCAGCAGCTTGAGGGCGGGAGAAAGTGAGCAGTTCTTC	CASSLRAGESEQFF
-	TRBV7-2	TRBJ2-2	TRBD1	TGTGCCAGCAGCATGGGACAGGGGAGCACCGGGGAGCTGTTTTTT	CASSMGQGSTGELFF
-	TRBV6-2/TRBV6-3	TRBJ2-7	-	TGTGCCAGCAGTTACTCGATAGTTCCAGGGGCCGTCTCCTACGAGCAGTACTTC	CASSYSIVPGAVSYEQYF
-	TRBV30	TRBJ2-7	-	TGTGCCTGGAGTGTTGGCTCGCCCGAGCAGTACTTC	CAWSVGSPEQYF
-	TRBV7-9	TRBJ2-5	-	TGTGCCAGCAGCTTAGCGGCAGCAGGGGTAGAGACCCAGTACTTC	CASSLAAAGVETQYF
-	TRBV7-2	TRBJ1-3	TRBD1	TGTGCCAGCAGCAAAGAGGACAGGGGAGGTATAGACACCATATATTTT	CASSKEDRGGIDTIYF
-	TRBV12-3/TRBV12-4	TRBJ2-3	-	TGTGCCAGCGCGATAGTACAGGATACGCAGTATTTT	CASAIVQDTQYF
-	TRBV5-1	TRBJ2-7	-	TGCGCCAGCAGCCGATCGAACGAGGAAGAGCAGTACTTC	CASSRSNEEEQYF
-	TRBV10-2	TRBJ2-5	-	TGCGCCAGCACCCCAGCTGAGGCTCCCACGGGGACCCAGTACTTC	CASTPAEAPTGTQYF
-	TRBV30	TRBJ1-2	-	TGTGCCTGGAGTGTGTCGGGGATTAGAGGCTACACCTTC	CAWSVSGIRGYTF
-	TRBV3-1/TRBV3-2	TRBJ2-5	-	TGTGCCAGCAAAGTCGGTTGGCGGGATCAAGAGACCCAGTACTTC	CASKVGWRDQETQYF
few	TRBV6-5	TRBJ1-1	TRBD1	TGTGCCAGCAGTAACACAGGGGGCACTGAAGCTTTCTTT	CASSNTGGTEAFF
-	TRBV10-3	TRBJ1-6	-	TGTGCCATCAGTGAAGGAGGAAACAGGGAAAATTCACCCCTCCACTTT	CAISEGGNRENSPLHF
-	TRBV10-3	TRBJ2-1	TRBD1	TGTGCCATCAGTTTCTGGGACAGGGATGAGCAGTTCTTC	CAISFWDRDEQFF
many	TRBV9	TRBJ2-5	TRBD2	TGTGCCAGCAGCTCGGGAGGGGCAGACCAAGAGACCCAGTACTTC	CASSSGGADQETQYF
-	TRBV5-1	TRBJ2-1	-	TGCGCCAGCAGCTTGGGGTCGGGTAGTCACGGGAATGAGCAGTTCTTC	CASSLGSGSHGNEQFF
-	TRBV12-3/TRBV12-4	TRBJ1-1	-	TGTGCCAGCAGATCCGACAGTTCAGGAGCTTTCTTT	CASRSDSSGAFF
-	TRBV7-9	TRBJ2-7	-	TGTGCCAGCAGCTTAGCGGCGGGGGAGCAGTACTTC	CASSLAAGEQYF
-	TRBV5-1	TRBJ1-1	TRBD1	TGCGCCAGCAGCTTGGAGACAGGGTCTGCCGCTTTCTTT	CASSLETGSAAFF
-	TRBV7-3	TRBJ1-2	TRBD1	TGTGCCAGCAGCTTAATTCCGGGCAGGGGGCAAGGCTACACCTTC	CASSLIPGRGQGYTF
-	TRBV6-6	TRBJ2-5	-	TGTGCCAGCAGTTACTCCGGCGGTCCGGACCAAGAGACCCAGTACTTC	CASSYSGGPDQETQYF
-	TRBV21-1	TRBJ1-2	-	TGTGCCAGCAGCAAAGCGGAGACTAACTATGGCTACACCTTC	CASSKAETNYGYTF
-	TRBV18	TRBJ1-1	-	TGTGCCAGCTCACCACAGGAGGGGTGGAACACTGAAGCTTTCTTT	CASSPQEGWNTEAFF
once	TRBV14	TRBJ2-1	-	TGTGCCAGCAGCCTACGTCCCGGGGGTGAGCAGTTCTTC	CASSLRPGGEQFF
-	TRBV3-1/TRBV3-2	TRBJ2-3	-	TGTGCCAGCAGAGGACTTGGTGATACGCAGTATTTT	CASRGLGDTQYF
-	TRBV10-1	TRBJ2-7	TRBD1	TGCGCCAGCGGGGCAGAGAGGACAGGTTCCTACGAGCAGTACTTC	CASGAERTGSYEQYF
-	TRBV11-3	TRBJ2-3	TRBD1	TGTGCCAGCAGCTTAGGTGGACAGGGACCAGATACGCAGTATTTT	CASSLGGQGPDTQYF
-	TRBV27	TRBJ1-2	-	TGTGCCAGCAGTCTTAAGACAGCCAATAACTATGGCTACACCTTC	CASSLKTANNYGYTF
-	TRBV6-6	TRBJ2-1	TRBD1	TGTGCCAGCAGTTACTCCGAGGACAGGGGGCGGAATGAGCAGTTCTTC	CASSYSEDRGRNEQFF
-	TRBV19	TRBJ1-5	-	TGTGCCAGTCGGGAAGGTGGCAATCAGCCCCAGCATTTT	CASREGGNQPQHF
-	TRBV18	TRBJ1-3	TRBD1	TGTGCCAGCTCAACACAGGGGATCTCTGGAAACACCATATATTTT	CASSTQGISGNTIYF
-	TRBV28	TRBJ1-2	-	TGTGCCAGCAGTTTCGAGACGCGGGGCTACACCTTC	CASSFETRGYTF
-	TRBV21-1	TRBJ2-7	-	TGTGCCAGCAGGTTCGGGACCTACGAGCAGTACTTC	CASRFGTYEQYF
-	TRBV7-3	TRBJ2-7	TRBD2	TGTGCCAGCAGCCGGCGGGGCGGGGGGCCCCTAGGTAGCTTC	CASSRRGGGPLGSF
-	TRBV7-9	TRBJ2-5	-	TGTGCCAGCAGCTTTGCGGGCCAAGAGACCCAGTACTTC	CASSFAGQETQYF
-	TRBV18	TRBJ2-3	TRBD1	TGTGCCAGCTCACTTACAGGGGGCCGGGGAGATACGCAGTATTTT	CASSLTGGRGDTQYF